One and the same sample provided the 32 T cell receptor beta chains below, sequenced in a study of blood T cell repertoires in COVID-19. Sequencing used immunoSEQ multiplex PCR; TCRdb keeps in-frame clones, though not all of them. The table lists more than 200,000 clones, around nine tenths of them singletons. The source material was PBMCs or T cells enriched from blood (not recorded which). The receptors were gathered from a man between 25 and 39 years old in a cohort exposed to, infected with or recovered from COVID-19 (not recorded which).

The chain uses TRBV27 and TRBJ2-7; 7 bases map to TRBD1. CDR3 length equals 14 residues. V lost 6 bases, J lost 4 bases, and 9 bases stayed unmatched. Germline lookup yields CDR1 MNHEY and CDR2 SMNVEV (reference sequence). The CDR3, as DNA: TGTGCCAGCAGCCCGGGACAGACTTCGTACGAGCAGTACTTC. Translation gives CASSPGQTSYEQYF.

The chain employs TRBV5-6 and TRBJ1-1, with D possibly TRBD1 on 5 matching bases. V lost 4 bases and J 6 bases, leaving 19 bases between the germline ends. The germline CDR1 and CDR2 sequences are SGHDT and YYEEEE. The length of the CDR3 is 15 residues. CDR3: CASSPTPGSGAEAFF. CDR3 nucleotide sequence: TGTGCCAGCAGCCCTACGCCTGGTTCGGGGGCTGAAGCTTTCTTT.

This rearrangement joins TRBV27 to TRBJ1-3, with a tentative D call TRBD1 (6 bases). Between the trimmed V and J ends, which lost 0 bases and 9 bases, there was a span of 15 bases. The CDR3 has 15 residues. The germline V gene has CDR1 MNHEY and CDR2 SMNVEV (reference sequence). The CDR3 coding sequence is TGTGCCAGCAGTTTATCTCTCCAGCAGGGGAGCACCATATATTTT. It yields the protein CASSLSLQQGSTIYF.

The CDR3 nucleotides are TGTGCCAGCAGCCCCCCGGGGAGCGGCTTAGCCAAAAACATTCAGTACTTC. Translation gives CASSPPGSGLAKNIQYF. V and J are TRBV28 and TRBJ2-4; possibly TRBD2 for D (5 bases). The V end lost 6 bases, the J end lost 0 bases, and 18 bases lay between the germline ends. CDR3 length: 17 residues. The germline V gene encodes CDR1 MDHEN and CDR2 SYDVKM.

This rearrangement joins TRBV28 to TRBJ1-6; TRBD1 might be the D (5 bases). V shed 3 bases and J shed 1 base, with 16 bases lying between them. CDR3 length equals 18 residues. Germline V lookup: CDR1 MDHEN, CDR2 SYDVKM. The CDR3: CASSFRAGWGSYNSPLHF. CDR3 nucleotides: TGTGCCAGCAGTTTTCGGGCAGGGTGGGGATCCTATAATTCACCCCTCCACTTT.

The J gene is TRBJ1-3, the V gene TRBV2; D remains ambiguous. The germline V gene has CDR1 SNHLY and CDR2 FYNNEI. The V and J ends lost 0 bases and 0 bases respectively, with 6 bases between them. This CDR3 has 15 residues. CDR3 sequence reads: CASSEARYSGNTIYF. For the CDR3, the DNA is TGTGCCAGCAGTGAAGCGAGGTACTCTGGAAACACCATATATTTT.

This chain joins TRBV1 and TRBJ2-5; the table names TRBD2, a call not compared with the DNA. TRBV1 is a pseudogene locus. The CDR3 totals 15 residues. Written as DNA, the CDR3 is TGCACCAGCAGCCAAGATCTAGTCGGCCCAGAGACCCAGTACTTC. Translating it yields CTSSQDLVGPETQYF.

The CDR3 reads CATNEVTGGHTGELFF. In DNA, the CDR3 is TGTGCCACCAATGAGGTAACTGGAGGGCACACCGGGGAGCTGTTTTTT. The rearrangement uses TRBV24-1 and TRBJ2-2; the D gene is possibly TRBD2 (6 bases). This CDR3 region has 16 residues. Deletions cut 8 bases from V and 3 bases from J, with 18 bases between. The germline CDR1 and CDR2 sequences are KGHDR and SFDVKD.

Sample share makes this clone medium-sized (0.01 to 0.1%). The rearrangement uses TRBV19 and TRBJ2-2; TRBD2 aligns across 9 bases. Germline assignment: CDR1 LNHDA and CDR2 SQIVND (reference sequence). The CDR3 is 14 amino acids. V lost 8 bases to trimming and J lost 6 bases; unmatched junction nucleotides: 7. The CDR3 region has the DNA TGTGCCAGTGGGGCTAGCGGGAATGCCGGGGAGCTGTTTTTT. Translation: CASGASGNAGELFF. Complete variable domain (other parts from reference TRBV19 and TRBJ2-2): DGGITQSPKYLFRKEGQNVTLSCEQNLNHDAMYWYRQDPGQGLRLIYYSQIVNDFQKGDIAEGYSVSREKKESFPLTVTSAQKNPTAFYLCASGASGNAGELFFGEGSRLTVL.

The chain couples TRBV28 to TRBJ2-1, with TRBD1 matching 8 bases. After removal of 4 bases from V and 8 bases from J, the junction contained 10 bases not matched to a gene. The CDR3 runs to 15 residues. Germline loops: CDR1 MDHEN, CDR2 SYDVKM. The CDR3 coding sequence is TGTGCCAGCAGTTCCCTCGACAGGGGTAACGATGAGCAGTTCTTC. Its protein is CASSSLDRGNDEQFF.

This rearrangement joins TRBV6-1 to TRBJ1-6, with D maybe TRBD1 (6 bases). The CDR3 has 14 amino acids. V lost 1 base, J lost 8 bases, and 9 bases lay in between. Germline-derived CDR1 and CDR2 are MNHNS and SASEGT. DNA for the CDR3: TGTGCCAGCAGTGAAGGGGGGGGGCATTCACCCCTCCACTTT. Its protein product is CASSEGGGHSPLHF.

Of note for this clone: Additional DNA sequences in this sample encode the identical CDR3. The V call is TRBV5-1, the J call TRBJ2-3; D not resolved. V lost 0 bases, J lost 3 bases, and 8 bases lay in between. From germline, CDR1 is SGHRS and CDR2 YFSETQ. CDR3 length equals 14 residues. The CDR3 sequence is CASSLGGPTDTQYF. The CDR3 bases are TGCGCCAGCAGCTTGGGTGGGCCGACAGATACGCAGTATTTT.

This chain links TRBV29-1 with TRBJ1-2; D not certain. CDR3 length equals 13 residues. Germline lookup yields CDR1 SQVTM and CDR2 ANQGSEA. Deletions cut 6 bases from V and 3 bases from J, with 14 bases between. CDR3: CSVQHPADYGYTF. The CDR3 DNA is TGCAGCGTGCAGCATCCGGCGGACTATGGCTACACCTTC. The whole variable domain, filled in from reference TRBV29-1 and TRBJ1-2, reads SAVISQKPSRDICQRGTSLTIQCQVDSQVTMMFWYRQQPGQSLTLIATANQGSEATYESGFVIDKFPISRPNLTFSTLTVSNMSPEDSSIYLCSVQHPADYGYTFGSGTRLTVV.

The chain joins TRBV24-1 to TRBJ2-1, with D perhaps matching TRBD2 (5 bases). V was pared by 3 bases and J by 7 bases, with 12 bases between. Germline CDR1 and CDR2: KGHDR and SFDVKD. CDR3 length: 14 amino acids. The CDR3 reads CATSDRTGNNEQFF. The CDR3 nucleotides read TGTGCCACCAGTGATAGGACTGGTAATAATGAGCAGTTCTTC.

This chain links TRBV7-9 with TRBJ1-1; D perhaps matches TRBD1 (6 bases). The CDR3 has 15 residues. Germline V gene sequence: CDR1 SEHNR, CDR2 FQNEAQ (reference sequence). V was trimmed by 5 bases and J by 4 bases, leaving 17 bases between them. The CDR3 nucleotides read TGTGCCAGCAGCGAAAGAGGACAGAGGGGCACTGAAGCTTTCTTT. Translating gives CASSERGQRGTEAFF.

This chain connects TRBV11-2 to TRBJ2-2; tentatively, D is TRBD2 (5 bases). The CDR3 sequence is 17 residues long. Per the germline V gene, CDR1 is SGHAT and CDR2 is FQNNGV. V was cut by 1 base and J by 1 base, with 13 bases left in between. The CDR3 DNA follows: TGTGCCAGCAGCTTAGTCCCGGGATCCAAGAACACCGGGGAGCTGTTTTTT. It codes for CASSLVPGSKNTGELFF.

This clone was seen once. The chain uses TRBV6-2 or TRBV6-3 and TRBJ2-7; no definite D call. This CDR3 contains 12 residues. Germline-derived CDR1 and CDR2 are MNHEY and SVGEGT. With 5 bases removed from V and 1 base from J, the gap between germline ends came to 6 bases. In nucleotides, the CDR3 is TGTGCCAGCAGTCCCACATCCTACGAGCAGTACTTC. Residues: CASSPTSYEQYF.

The V and J genes are TRBV4-2 and TRBJ1-3; D might be TRBD1 (5 bases). The germline V gene encodes CDR1 LGHNA and CDR2 YNFKEQ. The CDR3 contains 18 residues. V was trimmed by 0 bases and J by 0 bases, leaving 15 bases between them. The CDR3 loop is CASSQDRSQGGSGNTIYF. For the CDR3, the DNA is TGTGCCAGCAGCCAAGATCGGAGTCAGGGAGGCTCTGGAAACACCATATATTTT.

Only a few counts were recorded for this clone. The chain carries TRBV5-1 and TRBJ2-7; 13 bases fit TRBD2. CDR1 and CDR2 from the germline V gene are SGHRS and YFSETQ. CDR3 length: 16 amino acids. With 0 bases clipped from V and 4 bases from J, the junction kept 4 bases outside the gene matches. The CDR3 protein is CASSLGTSGSLYEQYF. DNA for the CDR3: TGCGCCAGCAGCTTGGGGACTAGCGGGAGTCTTTACGAGCAGTACTTC.

The J gene is TRBJ2-6, the V gene TRBV9; TRBD2 might be the D (7 bases). The germline V gene has CDR1 SGDLS and CDR2 YYNGEE. Trimming took 4 bases from V and 4 from J, leaving 27 bases between them. The CDR3 runs to 20 residues. The CDR3 DNA reads as TGTGCCAGCAGCCTCAATCACCGCAGGGGAGGGCTGGGCGGGGCCAACGTCCTGACTTTC. This codes for CASSLNHRRGGLGGANVLTF.

The table lists this clone with a count of one. The CDR3 sequence: CASSNPPWEGPSGANVLTF. The DNA for the CDR3 is TGTGCCAGCAGCAATCCTCCCTGGGAGGGACCCTCTGGGGCCAACGTCCTGACTTTC. The J gene is TRBJ2-6, the V gene TRBV7-9; 7 bases are shared with TRBD2. CDR3 length: 19 residues. V lost 5 bases and J lost 0; bases outside the gene matches: 13. Germline V lookup: CDR1 SEHNR, CDR2 FQNEAQ (reference sequence).

This rearrangement joins TRBV28 to TRBJ1-6; D perhaps matches TRBD1 (6 bases). The germline V and J ends were trimmed by 5 bases and 7 bases, with 12 bases remaining between them. The CDR3 contains 14 residues. The V gene's germline CDR1 is MDHEN and CDR2 SYDVKM. DNA of the CDR3: TGTGCCAGCAGTCAATTCCAGGGGAATTCACCCCTCCACTTT. This codes for CASSQFQGNSPLHF.

The chain is built from TRBV29-1 and TRBJ1-2; D ambiguous. This CDR3 region has 13 residues. Germline V gene data show CDR1 as SQVTM and CDR2 as ANQGSEA. V dropped 6 bases and J dropped 2 bases, with 13 bases sitting between them. CDR3 region: CSVGEMANYGYTF. The CDR3 DNA is TGCAGCGTCGGAGAGATGGCCAACTATGGCTACACCTTC.

The CDR3 reads CASSEDDSGRLRTYNEQFF. CDR3 DNA: TGTGCCAGCAGTGAAGATGATAGCGGGAGGCTGAGGACCTACAATGAGCAGTTCTTC. The gene calls are TRBV6-1 and TRBJ2-1; 10 bases align to TRBD2. J was trimmed by 2 bases and V by 1 base; bases with no gene match: 11. The CDR3 is 19 amino acids. Germline values: CDR1 MNHNS, CDR2 SASEGT.

The chain uses TRBV9 and TRBJ2-1; 8 bases align to TRBD2. This CDR3 has 16 residues. CDR1 and CDR2 (germline): SGDLS, YYNGEE. V lost 3 bases and J lost 4; bases outside the gene matches: 9. The CDR3 protein is CASSARTAGVYNEQFF. CDR3 nucleotide sequence: TGTGCCAGCAGCGCGAGGACAGCGGGGGTTTACAATGAGCAGTTCTTC.

The V call is TRBV28, the J call TRBJ1-5; 10 bases are shared with TRBD1. This CDR3 is built from 15 residues. Losses at the gene ends were 3 bases for V and 6 bases for J; bases not matched to a gene: 5. The germline CDR1 and CDR2 sequences are MDHEN and SYDVKM. CDR3 DNA: TGTGCCAGCAGTTTGGGGACAGGGGCGGGTCAGCCCCAGCATTTT. Protein: CASSLGTGAGQPQHF.

The V gene is TRBV5-8, the J gene TRBJ1-2; 9 bases are a match to TRBD1. J was trimmed by 3 bases and V by 6 bases; bases with no gene match: 9. The CDR3 length is 15 residues. Per the germline V gene, CDR1 is SGHTS and CDR2 is YDEGEE. The CDR3 DNA follows: TGTGCCAGCACCCCTGGGACAGGGACCTACTATGGCTACACCTTC. This codes for CASTPGTGTYYGYTF.

At least ten counts were recorded for this clone. The chain uses TRBV9 and TRBJ2-2; 12 nucleotides match TRBD2. Germline CDR1 is SGDLS and CDR2 is YYNGEE. The CDR3 spans 17 residues. After removal of 1 base from V and 6 bases from J, the junction contained 7 bases not matched to a gene. The CDR3, as DNA: TGTGCCAGCAGCGTATCTACGACTAGCGGGAGCCCCGGGGAGCTGTTTTTT. Residues: CASSVSTTSGSPGELFF. Full variable domain (remainder filled in from reference TRBV9 and TRBJ2-2): DSGVTQTPKHLITATGQRVTLRCSPRSGDLSVYWYQQSLDQGLQFLIQYYNGEERAKGNILERFSAQQFPDLHSELNLSSLELGDSALYFCASSVSTTSGSPGELFFGEGSRLTVL.

This rearrangement joins TRBV28 to TRBJ2-1, with D possibly TRBD2 on 5 matching bases. This CDR3 region has 13 residues. Per the germline V gene, CDR1 is MDHEN and CDR2 is SYDVKM. V was trimmed by 3 bases and J by 6 bases, leaving 9 bases between them. CDR3 nucleotides: TGTGCCAGCAGTTTTTTGACTACCAATGAGCAGTTCTTC. Residues: CASSFLTTNEQFF.

V usage is TRBV15 and J usage is TRBJ1-2, with 9 bases fitting TRBD1. Germline trimming cut 5 bases from V and 2 bases from J; bases unmatched to any gene: 12. From germline, CDR1 is LNHNV and CDR2 YYDKDF (reference sequence). The CDR3 totals 17 residues. The DNA for the CDR3 is TGTGCCACCAGCCCGAACAGGGGACAGGGTGGAAACTATGGCTACACCTTC. It codes for CATSPNRGQGGNYGYTF.

This clone appeared once. The chain uses TRBV12-2 and TRBJ2-1; the tabulated D call, TRBD2, remains unverified against the DNA. TRBV12-2 is listed as a pseudogene. CDR3 length: 14 amino acids. DNA for the CDR3: TGTGCAAGTCTCAAAGGGAGCTCCTACAATGAGCAGTTCTTC. Its translation is CASLKGSSYNEQFF.

V is TRBV27 and J is TRBJ2-7; the match to TRBD2 covers 13 bases. Per the germline V gene, CDR1 is MNHEY and CDR2 is SMNVEV (reference sequence). The CDR3 covers 14 residues. The J segment lost 4 bases and the V segment lost 5 bases, leaving 2 bases of the junction unmatched. Here the CDR3 DNA reads TGTGCCAGCAGTCGGACTAGCGGGAGTTACGAGCAGTACTTC. This codes for CASSRTSGSYEQYF.